Listed here are 8 T cell receptor beta chains from one sample, sequenced in a study of blood T cell repertoires in COVID-19. Assay used: immunoSEQ multiplex PCR; TCRdb lists only in-frame clones, some missing. The repertoire has over 250,000 clones, 90% of them found once; the top ten carry 1.1%. The specimen sequenced was PBMCs or T cells enriched from blood (not recorded which). Every receptor here comes from a woman aged 25 to 39 who had recovered from COVID-19.

The chain is built from TRBV19 and TRBJ2-1; the match to TRBD2 covers 10 bases. Germline assignment: CDR1 LNHDA and CDR2 SQIVND (reference sequence). This CDR3 is 14 amino acids long. V was pared by 6 bases and J by 7 bases, with 6 bases of the junction left unmatched. The CDR3 DNA reads TGTGCCAGTAGCACTAGCGGGAAGTGGAATGAGCAGTTCTTC. Its translation: CASSTSGKWNEQFF.

The CDR3 DNA reads as TGCGCCAGCAGTGAGTTACAGCGGGAGGGCGAGCAGTACTTC. Translated, it gives CASSELQREGEQYF. V usage is TRBV10-2 and J usage is TRBJ2-7; 10 bases are a match to TRBD2. Germline V gene lookup returns CDR1 WSHSY and CDR2 SAAADI. V lost 1 base to trimming and J lost 6 bases; unmatched junction nucleotides: 3. This CDR3 contains 14 residues.

The rearrangement uses TRBV18 and TRBJ1-1, with 8 bases identical to TRBD1. From germline, CDR1 is KGHSH and CDR2 LQKENI. The ends lost 6 bases at V and 5 bases at J; junction bases unmatched: 17. This CDR3 spans 17 amino acids. The CDR3 loop is CASSRRGTGVSRTEAFF. In DNA form, the CDR3 reads TGTGCCAGCTCCCGGCGGGGGACAGGAGTTTCGAGGACTGAAGCTTTCTTT.

The chain combines TRBV30 with TRBJ1-1; weak D call: TRBD1 (6 bases). Germline loops: CDR1 GTSNPN, CDR2 SVGIG (reference sequence). The CDR3 contains 12 residues. Trimming cost V 8 bases and J 0 bases, with 10 bases left between them. The CDR3 spells CALGGVNTEAFF. CDR3 DNA: TGTGCCCTAGGGGGGGTGAACACTGAAGCTTTCTTT.

This sequence joins TRBV6-5 and TRBJ1-4; no definite D call. The ends were cut back, 6 bases at V and 3 bases at J, with 11 bases in the middle. CDR1 MNHEY and CDR2 SVGAGI come from the germline V gene. The CDR3 loop spans 14 amino acids. The CDR3 DNA is TGTGCCAGCAGCTCGGTTGTGGCTAATGAAAAACTGTTTTTT. It encodes CASSSVVANEKLFF.

This clone was recorded once. At one boundary the junction diverges from the germline segment, which might be a read error. The chain couples TRBV2 to TRBJ2-1; D is undetermined. CDR3 length equals 14 residues. In germline, CDR1 is SNHLY, CDR2 FYNNEI. CDR3: CATSSYLTYNEQFF. For the CDR3, the DNA is TGTGCCACCAGTAGCTACCTAACGTACAATGAGCAGTTCTTC. Looking up the rest from reference TRBV2 and TRBJ2-1 gives the full variable domain: EPEVTQTPSHQVTQMGQEVILRCVPISNHLYFYWYRQILGQKVEFLVSFYNNEISEKSEIFDDQFSVERPDGSNFTLKIRSTKLEDSAMYFCATSSYLTYNEQFFGPGTRLTVL.

This chain joins TRBV10-3 and TRBJ2-1; 8 nucleotides align to TRBD2. Germline trimming cut 7 bases from V and 3 bases from J; bases unmatched to any gene: 5. Germline V gene lookup returns CDR1 ENHRY and CDR2 SYGVKD. This CDR3 contains 14 residues. This CDR3 is CAIKAGEVYNEQFF. Here the CDR3 DNA reads TGTGCCATCAAAGCGGGAGAAGTCTACAATGAGCAGTTCTTC.

This chain links TRBV5-1 with TRBJ2-7, with TRBD2 identical over 8 bases. After removal of 0 bases from V and 2 bases from J, the junction contained 4 bases not matched to a gene. Germline loops: CDR1 SGHRS, CDR2 YFSETQ. The CDR3 is 15 residues long. CDR3 protein: CASSLESSGAYEQYF. The CDR3 region has the DNA TGCGCCAGCAGCTTGGAAAGTAGCGGGGCCTACGAGCAGTACTTC.